This T cell receptor beta chain emerged from a study of blood T cell repertoires in COVID-19. Participants were aged roughly 18 to 90 years, lived in about two dozen US areas, and enrolled virtually. The ends lost 0 bases at V and 5 bases at J; junction bases unmatched: 2. Germline V gives CDR1 SGHVS, CDR2 FQNEAQ. This CDR3 has 15 residues. Generated by immunoSEQ multiplex PCR, the TCRdb table keeps only in-frame clones and is missing some. The sample lists approximately 82,000 clones; around 89% were seen once. This chain joins TRBV7-8 and TRBJ1-5; 9 bases align to TRBD1. The source is a woman aged 45-65 years with acute COVID-19. The sample consisted of PBMCs or T cells enriched from blood (not recorded which). CDR3 sequence: CASSLAWTGDQPQHF. The CDR3 DNA reads as TGTGCCAGCAGCTTAGCCTGGACAGGGGATCAGCCCCAGCATTTT.